Each of the 15 T cell receptor beta chains below was sequenced from the same sample in a study of CD8+CD57+ T cells in acquired aplastic anemia. Using genomic DNA as the template, TCR beta VDJ and CDR3 profiling was carried out. TCRdb itself ran the reads through MiXCR, one entry per CDR3 protein. Here the sample spans around 200,000 distinct CDR3 sequences, about half being singletons. An expansion of CD8+CD57+ cells by flow cytometry had been shown in patients chosen for sequencing. The sample consisted of sorted CD4+, CD8+, or CD8+CD57+ T cells (not recorded which) from PBMCs. These receptors originate from a human donor with aplastic anemia.

The chain employs TRBV20-1 and TRBJ2-1; TRBD1 matches at 7 bases. The CDR3 runs 16 residues. J gave up 1 base and V 0 bases, and 6 bases lay outside the gene matches. From germline, CDR1 is DFQATT and CDR2 SNEGSKA (reference sequence). CDR3 loop: CSARDQVTGSYNEQFF. For the CDR3, the DNA is TGCAGTGCTAGAGATCAAGTGACAGGGTCCTACAATGAGCAGTTCTTC.

V is TRBV10-1 and J is TRBJ2-2, with TRBD1 matching 8 bases. The ends lost 6 bases at V and 1 base at J; junction bases unmatched: 4. CDR3 length equals 15 residues. The germline V gene has CDR1 WNHNN and CDR2 SYGVQD (reference sequence). CDR3 bases: TGCGCCAGCAGGGCAGGACAGGGGAACACCGGGGAGCTGTTTTTT. This codes for CASRAGQGNTGELFF.

The rearrangement uses TRBV15 and TRBJ2-7; 13 positions match TRBD2. After removal of 1 base from V and 1 base from J, the junction contained 4 bases not matched to a gene. This CDR3 is built from 17 residues. Germline values: CDR1 LNHNV, CDR2 YYDKDF (reference sequence). CDR3 residues: CATSRGTSGGNSYEQYF. The CDR3 bases are TGTGCCACCAGCAGAGGGACTAGCGGGGGTAATTCCTACGAGCAGTACTTC.

This clonotype was seen ten or more times. The chain employs TRBV2 and TRBJ2-1; 8 bases map to TRBD1. Germline CDR1 SNHLY, CDR2 FYNNEI. With V trimmed by 7 bases and J by 7 bases, 6 bases remained unmatched. The CDR3 has 13 residues. The CDR3 protein is CASTDRGSNEQFF. CDR3 DNA sequence: TGTGCCAGCACCGACAGGGGTTCAAATGAGCAGTTCTTC.

V is TRBV25-1 and J is TRBJ2-2; 7 nucleotides align to TRBD1. The length of the CDR3 is 15 residues. Germline CDR1 and CDR2: MGHDK and SYGVNS. The trim removed 4 bases at V and 2 bases at J, leaving 4 bases unmatched. The CDR3 DNA reads TGTGCCAGCAGTGGAAGACAGGGTAACACCGGGGAGCTGTTTTTT. It is translated as CASSGRQGNTGELFF.

The V call is TRBV11-2, the J call TRBJ1-1; D call uncertain. This CDR3 is built from 13 residues. With 4 bases removed from V and 6 bases from J, the gap between germline ends came to 12 bases. The germline gives CDR1 SGHAT, CDR2 FQNNGV. As DNA, the CDR3 is TGTGCCAGCAGCTCTCCCCGATACTCTGAAGCTTTCTTT. Amino acid sequence: CASSSPRYSEAFF.

The chain employs TRBV20-1 and TRBJ1-6; D is ambiguous. Germline V gene data show CDR1 as DFQATT and CDR2 as SNEGSKA (reference sequence). There are 15 residues in the CDR3. Between the trimmed V and J ends, which lost 6 bases and 3 bases, there was a span of 15 bases. The CDR3 sequence is CSAPVGINYNSPLHF. The CDR3 DNA sequence: TGCAGTGCCCCCGTGGGGATCAACTATAATTCACCCCTCCACTTT.

The rearrangement links TRBV6-5 to TRBJ1-6; the D is unclear. The germline V gene encodes CDR1 MNHEY and CDR2 SVGAGI. V dropped 6 bases and J dropped 8 bases, with 8 bases sitting between them. The length of the CDR3 is 12 residues. The CDR3 bases are TGTGCCAGCAGCTACGGGCATTCACCCCTCCACTTT. The encoded protein is CASSYGHSPLHF.

This clonotype is a singleton in its sample. This chain connects TRBV19 to TRBJ1-1; maybe TRBD1 (5 bases). The germline gives CDR1 LNHDA, CDR2 SQIVND (reference sequence). The CDR3 is 14 amino acids. The V end lost 3 bases, the J end lost 4 bases, and 12 bases lay between the germline ends. Here the CDR3 reads CASSIKPGSTEAFF. Here the CDR3 DNA reads TGTGCCAGTAGTATCAAGCCAGGGTCCACTGAAGCTTTCTTT.

The chain uses TRBV7-6 and TRBJ2-1; no reliable D call. The CDR3 sequence is 16 residues long. V was clipped by 2 bases and J by 1 base, with 12 bases between them. Germline V gene data show CDR1 as SGHVS and CDR2 as FNYEAQ. The CDR3 region has the DNA TGTGCCAGCAGCTTAAGGACCAAGCAGTCCTACAATGAGCAGTTCTTC. Its translation: CASSLRTKQSYNEQFF.

V gene TRBV10-1 combines with J gene TRBJ2-1; D gene unclear. This CDR3 contains 13 residues. V lost 0 bases and J 9 bases, leaving 9 bases between the germline ends. Germline CDR1 is WNHNN and CDR2 is SYGVQD (reference sequence). The CDR3 region is CASSESGGGEQFF. CDR3 bases: TGCGCCAGCAGTGAGTCGGGCGGCGGTGAGCAGTTCTTC.

For this clonotype: Possible read error: a much larger clone is one base away. The chain employs TRBV5-6 and TRBJ1-1; no firm D call. This CDR3 has 15 amino acids. Germline CDR1 and CDR2: SGHDT and YYEEEE. With 3 bases removed from V and 8 bases from J, the gap between germline ends came to 20 bases. CDR3 loop: CASSSRLMTYGEAFF. CDR3 DNA sequence: TGTGCCAGCAGCTCCCGTCTTATGACGTACGGGGAAGCTTTCTTT. Looking up the rest from reference TRBV5-6 and TRBJ1-1 gives the full variable domain: DAGVTQSPTHLIKTRGQQVTLRCSPKSGHDTVSWYQQALGQGPQFIFQYYEEEERQRGNFPDRFSGHQFPNYSSELNVNALLLGDSALYLCASSSRLMTYGEAFFGQGTRLTVV.

V is TRBV14 and J is TRBJ1-2, with a possible D match to TRBD1 (5 bases). Trimming took 1 base from V and 0 from J, leaving 21 bases between them. The CDR3 runs to 19 residues. From germline, CDR1 is SGHDN and CDR2 FVKESK. The CDR3 loop reads CASSQGTGRAGGANYGYTF. As DNA, the CDR3 is TGTGCCAGCAGCCAAGGGACCGGCAGGGCCGGGGGTGCTAACTATGGCTACACCTTC.

J is TRBJ2-1 and V is TRBV12-3 or TRBV12-4; 8 nucleotides align to TRBD2. CDR3 size: 15 residues. V trimming: 5 bases; J trimming: 9 bases; junction bases outside the gene matches: 12. In DNA form, the CDR3 reads TGTGCCAGCAGTCCGACGGGACTAGTAGCGAGTGAGCAGTTCTTC. Translated: CASSPTGLVASEQFF.

To note about this clonotype: Given a much more abundant clone one base away, this may be a read error. The V call is TRBV27, the J call TRBJ1-6; D is uncertain. The CDR3 sequence is 12 residues long. Trimming removed 3 bases at V and 8 bases at J, with 5 bases between. CDR1 MNHEY and CDR2 SMNVEV come from the germline V gene (reference sequence). Here the CDR3 reads CASSFGHSPLHF. For the CDR3, the DNA is TGTGCCAGCAGTTTTGGTCATTCACCCCTCCACTTT.